This T cell receptor (beta chain) was sequenced for a study of T cells after yellow fever vaccination. Study as a whole: The authors prepared low-cell-number fractions using SMART-Seq v4 Ultra Low Input.

Each CDR3 protein is one row after TCRdb ran MiXCR on the 5' RACE reads. The table lists around 350,000 distinct CDR3 sequences, more than 5.5% of them singletons. The study's findings and limits: Post-booster samples contained most primary-vaccination clones (more than 95% CD4, roughly 88% CD8). Clonotype sharing between CD4 and CD8 compartments was small.

V dropped 0 bases and J dropped 7 bases, with 19 bases sitting between them. CDR3 length: 16 residues. CDR1 is KGHSH and CDR2 is LQKENI in the germline V gene. This clonotype was picked up a small number of times. Its antigen is currently unknown. The sample consisted of PBMCs, taken 5 days after the yellow fever booster vaccination. The sequence was obtained from a man aged 25 to 40 who received the YFV17D yellow fever vaccine. The V and J genes are TRBV18 and TRBJ2-7, with D unclear. The DNA of the CDR3 is TGTGCCAGCTCACCACCAACCGTCCCCCCGAGGACGGAGCAGTACTTC. Translation: CASSPPTVPPRTEQYF.